The clone carrying this T cell receptor (beta chain) was counted many times. In TCRdb, the RT-PCR reads were re-called with MiXCR into one record per CDR3 protein. The table lists roughly 670,000 distinct CDR3 sequences, less than 15% of them singletons, with 7.6% in the top ten. This sample was included in a study of response to subunit inactivated influenza vaccine. The germline V gene encodes CDR1 SEHNR and CDR2 FQNEAQ (reference sequence). V lost 5 bases, J lost 3 bases, and 12 bases lay in between. CDR3 length: 14 residues. Sequencing used PBMCs from blood, obtained around two weeks before vaccination. This rearrangement joins TRBV7-9 to TRBJ2-3; D is unresolved. The TCR sequence derives from a middle-aged man who received an inactivated influenza vaccine. CDR3 region: CASSAIGRTDTQYF. CDR3 DNA: TGTGCCAGCAGCGCAATCGGTAGGACAGATACGCAGTATTTT.